The present T cell receptor beta chain was sequenced within a study of tumor and adjacent non-tumor tissue in lung cancer (dated by TCRdb to 2017 to 2018). Regarding the research as a whole: The cohort included 12 adenocarcinoma, a couple of squamous cell carcinoma and 1 small cell lung cancer patients. The roughly 15 enrolled patients, of whom some ten were men and 5 were women, were aged 31 to 76 years and were diagnosed with TNM stage I to III disease. Using bulk TCRbeta repertoires from over 14 lung cancer patients, the study set lung tumor tissue side by side with matched distant non-tumor lung tissue. For each patient, one tumor sample and one normal lung sample were taken, giving roughly 30 paired specimens that underwent TCRbeta CDR3 sequencing. In total, sequencing yielded 125,075,908 productive TCRbeta reads, which works out to an average of approximately 4 million reads per sample. On the study overall, not on this receptor specifically: In normal lung, the top 100 clones accounted for a significantly larger cumulative share of the repertoire than in tumor tissue. Significantly higher TCR diversity was found in younger patients, and higher tumor TCR diversity was associated with shorter overall and disease-free survival. Because peripheral blood was not sequenced, the blood TCRbeta repertoires of the lung cancer patients in the study went unexamined. With only roughly 14 patients in the cohort, the authors noted that larger samples and more detailed clinical data are needed. Neither the sequencing platform nor unique molecular identifiers are mentioned in the methods. TCR diversity (inverse Simpson) was significantly higher in tumor than in normal lung tissue (about 400 vs 150, P = 0.0075, Mann-Whitney U test).

The library was prepared using multiplex PCR. Sequencing relied on an Illumina HiSeq 2500. TCRbeta libraries were constructed through three rounds of nested PCR with primers (Table S4) according to protocols adapted from ARM-PCR. Before sequencing, PCR products of 200-500 bp were excised from the gel and purified with the QIAquick gel extraction kit. Per the original workflow: Trimmomatic was used to clean the reads, FLASH was used to merge the reads into complete CDR3 sequences, and MiTCR was used to assign the reads to V(D)J germline segments. Clonal diversity was computed as the inverse Simpson's index with VDJtools. In-frame sequences lacking a premature stop codon were counted as productive reads. TCRdb handled the public reads itself, with Q25 trimming in fastp and clone calling in MiXCR, and kept productive beta chains. Every entry covers one CDR3 protein and lists the most common genes and DNA from its rows. TCRdb's processing, not the study's, gives the V and J calls here. The sample has 85,000 to 100,000 distinct CDR3 sequences on record, less than 75% of them singletons. 15% to 20% of the sample rests with the top ten.

The sample holds many counts of this clonotype. The specificity of this receptor is unknown. Base qualities were left out, and no much larger clone turns up one base away. RNA was isolated from bulk, unsorted tissue, and RNA quality was assessed with a NanoDrop ND-1000 and an Agilent 2100. All donors had newly diagnosed lung cancer, had not received prior chemotherapy, and were admitted for thoracic surgery in China between August and November 2014. Patients who had received previous radiotherapy or chemotherapy, or who had another concurrent cancer, were excluded from the study. Surgical tissue pieces of 1-2 cm3 were preserved in RNAlater solution and were kept at -80 degrees C until use. From V the trimming removes 5 bases and from J it removes 7 bases, while the gene matches leave 9 bases of the junction unaccounted for. In the germline V gene (reference sequence), CDR1 corresponds to DFQATT and CDR2 to SNEGSKA. The CDR3 covers 14 residues, taking in both the cysteine and the phenylalanine. CDR3 DNA is the only sequence kept; it has 42 bases, read in frame from the first base.

This clonotype originated in a man in his sixties with non-small cell lung cancer. The sequencing sample was made of lung tumor tissue. The chain was built from TRBV20-1 and TRBJ1-5, and 9 junction bases match TRBD1. Read as DNA, the sequence is TGCAGTGCTGACGCGGGACAGGGTCAACAGCCCCAGCATTTT. This encodes CSADAGQGQQPQHF.